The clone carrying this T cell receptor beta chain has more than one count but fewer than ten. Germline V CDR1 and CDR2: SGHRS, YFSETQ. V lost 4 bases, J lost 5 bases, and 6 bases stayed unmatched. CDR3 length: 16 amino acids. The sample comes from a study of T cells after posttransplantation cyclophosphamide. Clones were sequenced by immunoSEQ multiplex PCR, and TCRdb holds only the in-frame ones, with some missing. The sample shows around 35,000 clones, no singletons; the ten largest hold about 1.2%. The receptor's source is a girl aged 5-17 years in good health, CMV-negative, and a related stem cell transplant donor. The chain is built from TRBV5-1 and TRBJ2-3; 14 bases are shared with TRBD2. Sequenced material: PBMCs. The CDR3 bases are TGCGCCAGCAGCATTGACGGGACTAGCGGGGGAGATACGCAGTATTTT. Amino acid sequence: CASSIDGTSGGDTQYF.